These 18 T cell receptor beta chains originate from one sample sequenced in a study of T cells in Graves' hyperthyroidism and ophthalmopathy (dated by TCRdb to 2018 to 2020). The library came from multiplex PCR. The listed sequencing device is Illumina HiSeq 2000. The TCR beta CDR3 regions were amplified from RNA transcripts. The TCR CDR3 was subjected to a first round of RT-PCR using the HTBI primer set and the Qiagen OneStep RT-PCR kit. The public reads were quality trimmed at Q25 with fastp and then assembled into clones with MiXCR by TCRdb, keeping productive beta chains. Each entry merges the rows of one CDR3 protein and shows their most common DNA and genes. Present in this sample are around 350,000 distinct CDR3 sequences, about 18% of which were seen just once. In total, the top ten clones hold about a third of the sample. Sequences were obtained from blood. The origin of the receptors is a woman aged 25 to 45 with Graves' hyperthyroidism that later progressed to Graves' ophthalmopathy.

The chain links TRBV5-1 to TRBJ2-2; no clear D. CDR1 is SGHRS and CDR2 is YFSETQ in the germline V gene. V lost 2 bases to trimming and J lost 7 bases, with 12 bases between them. This CDR3 spans 14 amino acids. CDR3 bases: TGCGCCAGCAGCTTAATCTCCTCCTACGGGGAGCTGTTTTTT. Encoded protein: CASSLISSYGELFF.

This clonotype was counted a few times. The chain recombines TRBV18 with TRBJ2-1; no reliable D call. Germline V gene data show CDR1 as KGHSH and CDR2 as LQKENI. This CDR3 contains 16 residues. The V end was cut by 0 bases, the J end by 0 bases, with 9 bases between. CDR3 region: CASSPPSWYSYNEQFF. The CDR3, as DNA: TGTGCCAGCTCACCACCCTCGTGGTACTCCTACAATGAGCAGTTCTTC.

This clonotype occurred many times. The chain couples TRBV20-1 to TRBJ2-1; 9 bases are a match to TRBD2. The germline gives CDR1 DFQATT, CDR2 SNEGSKA (reference sequence). J lost 4 bases, V lost 3 bases, and 7 bases had no gene match. The CDR3 is 15 residues long. Here the CDR3 DNA reads TGCAGTGCTAGGGTGCTAGCGGGACCTTACAATGAGCAGTTCTTC. As protein: CSARVLAGPYNEQFF.

The rearrangement uses TRBV5-4 and TRBJ2-1, with 8 positions matching TRBD2. Trimming took 5 bases from V and 8 from J; bases not matched to a gene: 12. Germline V gives CDR1 SGHNT, CDR2 YYREEE (reference sequence). This CDR3 contains 15 residues. Here the CDR3 DNA reads TGTGCCAGCAGGGGACTCAGCGGGGGTGGAGATGAGCAGTTCTTC. Amino acid sequence: CASRGLSGGGDEQFF.

This clonotype was seen ten or more times. The genes are TRBV18 and TRBJ2-1; the D is unclear. This CDR3 comprises 15 residues. From germline, CDR1 is KGHSH and CDR2 LQKENI. V lost 0 bases and J 1 base, leaving 7 bases between the germline ends. CDR3 protein: CASSPPVKSYNEQFF. The DNA of the CDR3 is TGTGCCAGCTCACCACCCGTCAAATCCTACAATGAGCAGTTCTTC.

In the case of this clonotype: Since a much larger clone is just one base distant, this may be a read error. The CDR3 coding sequence is TGTGCCAGCAGCTTGGCCATAATGGCAGGGACGAACACCGGGGAGCTGTCTTTT. Amino acids: CASSLAIMAGTNTGELSF. This chain connects TRBV5-6 to TRBJ2-2; either TRBD1 or TRBD2 may fit D (5 bases each). The CDR3 spans 18 residues. Germline V gives CDR1 SGHDT, CDR2 YYEEEE.

This clonotype was seen a handful of times. This chain connects TRBV20-1 to TRBJ1-4; TRBD1 might be the D (5 bases). V lost 4 bases and J 3 bases, leaving 12 bases between the germline ends. This CDR3 has 14 amino acids. The germline V gene encodes CDR1 DFQATT and CDR2 SNEGSKA (reference sequence). The CDR3 here is CSATGHRSNEKLFF. CDR3 nucleotide sequence: TGCAGTGCTACCGGCCACAGGTCTAATGAAAAACTGTTTTTT.

This clonotype was counted ten times or more. The rearrangement joins TRBV19 to TRBJ2-5, with 9 bases fitting TRBD2. Germline CDR1 is LNHDA and CDR2 is SQIVND (reference sequence). The CDR3 is made up of 15 amino acids. V dropped 0 bases and J dropped 5; count of bases not matched to a gene: 4. As DNA, the CDR3 is TGTGCCAGTAGTATAGATCCCGGACTAGCGGAGACCCAGTACTTC. This gives the protein CASSIDPGLAETQYF. Using reference TRBV19 and TRBJ2-5 for the parts outside the CDR3, the full variable domain is DGGITQSPKYLFRKEGQNVTLSCEQNLNHDAMYWYRQDPGQGLRLIYYSQIVNDFQKGDIAEGYSVSREKKESFPLTVTSAQKNPTAFYLCASSIDPGLAETQYFGPGTRLLVL.

The chain links TRBV7-9 to TRBJ1-3; TRBD1 matches at 9 bases. V lost 8 bases to trimming and J lost 4 bases; unmatched junction nucleotides: 15. The CDR3 runs 17 residues. In germline, CDR1 is SEHNR, CDR2 FQNEAQ (reference sequence). CDR3 amino acids: CASGWDSTGGPGNTIYF. For the CDR3, the DNA is TGTGCCAGCGGATGGGATTCGACAGGGGGTCCAGGAAACACCATATATTTT.

This clonotype was picked up one time. The rearrangement uses TRBV20-1 and TRBJ1-5; 10 nucleotides match TRBD1. Germline V CDR1 and CDR2: DFQATT, SNEGSKA (reference sequence). This CDR3 spans 15 amino acids. J was trimmed by 6 bases and V by 7 bases; bases with no gene match: 12. CDR3 sequence reads: CSVMTGGGRGQPQHF. In nucleotides, the CDR3 is TGCAGTGTTATGACAGGGGGCGGGCGCGGTCAGCCCCAGCATTTT.

The chain recombines TRBV28 with TRBJ2-7; D unresolved. Deletions cut 3 bases from V and 2 bases from J, with 11 bases between. Germline CDR1 and CDR2: MDHEN and SYDVKM. The CDR3 is 14 amino acids. The CDR3 coding sequence is TGTGCCAGCAGTTTGGCTGCGAATACCTACGAGCAGTACTTC. It specifies CASSLAANTYEQYF.

V is TRBV6-1 and J is TRBJ1-5; D is unclear. Germline V gives CDR1 MNHNS, CDR2 SASEGT. This CDR3 is built from 12 residues. Trimming removed 1 base from V and 11 bases from J, with 9 bases in between. The CDR3 DNA reads as TGTGCCAGCAGTGAAGAAAGAACCGCCCAGCATTTT. Residues: CASSEERTAQHF.

The V gene is TRBV10-2, the J gene TRBJ1-2; D call uncertain. Looked up from germline, CDR1 is WSHSY and CDR2 is SAAADI. The CDR3 covers 16 residues. V lost 5 bases, J lost 1 base, and 17 bases lay in between. The CDR3 spells CASSREWSPLNYGYTF. The CDR3 DNA reads as TGCGCCAGCAGTCGCGAGTGGAGTCCCCTTAACTATGGCTACACCTTC.

This clonotype was counted at least ten times. This sequence joins TRBV20-1 and TRBJ2-3; 8 nucleotides agree with TRBD1. Trimming removed 6 bases from V and 4 bases from J; junction bases left unmatched: 12. The length of the CDR3 is 15 residues. CDR1 DFQATT and CDR2 SNEGSKA come from the germline V gene (reference sequence). CDR3 sequence (DNA): TGCAGTGCCGTTCCGGCAGGGGGCGACGCAGATACGCAGTATTTT. It encodes CSAVPAGGDADTQYF.

This clonotype has ten or more counts. The chain links TRBV2 to TRBJ1-2; tentative D call: TRBD1 (5 bases). There are 13 residues in the CDR3. Per the germline V gene, CDR1 is SNHLY and CDR2 is FYNNEI. V was clipped by 7 bases and J by 7 bases, with 16 bases between them. The CDR3 protein is CASTVGVSTGYTF. Here the CDR3 DNA reads TGTGCCAGCACGGTGGGGGTATCAACTGGCTACACCTTC.

The V gene is TRBV5-4, the J gene TRBJ2-1; the match to TRBD2 covers 8 bases. CDR3 length equals 16 residues. Trimming took 3 bases from V and 3 from J; bases not matched to a gene: 8. Germline CDR1 SGHNT, CDR2 YYREEE (reference sequence). The CDR3: CASSSELAELYNEQFF. Here the CDR3 DNA reads TGTGCCAGCAGCTCCGAACTAGCGGAGCTCTACAATGAGCAGTTCTTC.

The chain combines TRBV2 with TRBJ2-7; the match to TRBD2 covers 13 bases. Trimming removed 3 bases from V and 4 bases from J; junction bases left unmatched: 9. The CDR3 loop spans 17 amino acids. Germline V lookup: CDR1 SNHLY, CDR2 FYNNEI. The CDR3 nucleotides read TGTGCCAGCAGTGAGACCGGGACTAGCGGGATAGTTTACGAGCAGTACTTC. It translates to CASSETGTSGIVYEQYF.

The chain employs TRBV4-1 and TRBJ2-6, with D possibly matching TRBD2 (5 bases). Germline CDR1 MGHRA, CDR2 YSYEKL. V was pared by 4 bases and J by 1 base, with 11 bases between. CDR3 length equals 16 residues. The DNA of the CDR3 is TGCGCCAGCAGCCTTAAAAGGGAGTCTGGGGCCAACGTCCTGACTTTC. This sequence encodes CASSLKRESGANVLTF.